Listed below are T cell receptor beta chains from one sample, sequenced in a study of T cell responses to AZD1222 COVID-19 vaccine. Clones were sequenced by immunoSEQ multiplex PCR, and TCRdb holds only the in-frame ones, with some missing. This table holds about 150,000 clones, approximately 92% found once. Sequenced here: peripheral blood, sampled 28 days after the second AZD1222 dose. The source of these receptors is an adult who received the AZD1222 COVID-19 vaccine. The CDR3 runs from the conserved cysteine through the conserved F or W. Fields, in order: J gene, V gene, D gene, clone size, CDR3 DNA, CDR3 protein. D genes are given only for firm matches. Expanded clones are given a class, and other clones once, few, many or no size at all.

>TRBJ2-5|TRBV3-1/TRBV3-2|TRBD2|-
TGTGCCAGCAGCCAAGTGGGCGGGAGTCCCCAAGAGACCCAGTACTTC
CASSQVGGSPQETQYF
>TRBJ2-7|TRBV2|-|once
TGTGCCAGCAGCGGACTTGGGTACGAGCAGTACTTC
CASSGLGYEQYF
>TRBJ1-5|TRBV30|-|-
TGTGCCTGGAGTGTTGGGACCCTTAGCAATCAGCCCCAGCATTTT
CAWSVGTLSNQPQHF
>TRBJ1-2|TRBV14|-|once
TGTGCCAGCAGCCTCACGACGGGGTATGGCTACACCTTC
CASSLTTGYGYTF
>TRBJ1-2|TRBV6-5|-|-
TGTGCCAGCAGCCAGGACGGGACGTCTAACTATGGCTACACCTTC
CASSQDGTSNYGYTF
>TRBJ1-1|TRBV7-2|TRBD1|-
TGTGCCAGCAGCCCGGACAGGGACCTGAACACTGAAGCTTTCTTT
CASSPDRDLNTEAFF
>TRBJ2-3|TRBV6-5|TRBD2|-
TGTGCCAGCAGGACTAGCGGGACCCTCACAGATACGCAGTATTTT
CASRTSGTLTDTQYF
>TRBJ2-1|TRBV18|-|once
TGTGCCAGCTCACCCCGCACTTTGGAGCAGTTCTTC
CASSPRTLEQFF
>TRBJ1-2|TRBV5-5|TRBD1|-
TGTGCCAGCAGCTTGGTGCGGGACAGGGAAATTGGGTATGGCTACACCTTC
CASSLVRDREIGYGYTF
>TRBJ2-1|TRBV4-2|-|-
TGTGCCAGCAGCCAAGTTAAGCAGGGCCCCTACAATGAGCAGTTCTTC
CASSQVKQGPYNEQFF
>TRBJ2-7|TRBV6-2/TRBV6-3|-|few
TGTGCCAGCAGTTACCTCTTGGGATACGAGCAGTACTTC
CASSYLLGYEQYF
>TRBJ2-1|TRBV2|-|few
TGTGCCAGCAGTGAGGTCGTGGCGCGCTACAATGAGCAGTTCTTC
CASSEVVARYNEQFF
>TRBJ1-1|TRBV19|-|once
TGTGCCAGTAGTCGGAGGGCCGACACTGAAGCTTTCTTT
CASSRRADTEAFF
>TRBJ1-1|TRBV19|-|-
TGTGCCAGTAGTCTAGGCGACACTGAAGCTTTCTTT
CASSLGDTEAFF
>TRBJ1-4|TRBV19|TRBD1|-
TGTGCCAGTAGAACAGGGGGCGAAGGTGAAAAACTGTTTTTT
CASRTGGEGEKLFF
>TRBJ2-7|TRBV5-5|-|-
TGTGCCAGCAGTGGGACGGGGAGGAGTGGGTACGAGCAGTACTTC
CASSGTGRSGYEQYF
>TRBJ2-1|TRBV27|-|-
TGTGCCAGCAGTGCCTCCGGGTATGCTGAGCAGTTCTTC
CASSASGYAEQFF
>TRBJ1-2|TRBV28|-|-
TGTGCCAGCAGTACGCCAGGGATCGGCTACACCTTC
CASSTPGIGYTF
>TRBJ1-4|TRBV5-5|-|-
TGTGCCAGCAGGTGGAGCGCAACTAATGAAAAACTGTTTTTT
CASRWSATNEKLFF
>TRBJ2-3|TRBV11-2|TRBD1|-
TGTGCCAGCAGCCCTCTCGGGACAGGGGGCAGAGATACGCAGTATTTT
CASSPLGTGGRDTQYF
>TRBJ1-2|TRBV5-8|-|once
TGTGCCAGCAACGAGGGAGACAGGAACTATGGCTACACCTTC
CASNEGDRNYGYTF
>TRBJ2-3|TRBV4-3|-|-
TGCGCCAGCAGCCAAGAGGCCCAGTTCACAGATACGCAGTATTTT
CASSQEAQFTDTQYF
>TRBJ1-1|TRBV29-1|-|-
TGCAGCGTTGTTGCAGGGCGCACTGAAGCTTTCTTT
CSVVAGRTEAFF
>TRBJ2-7|TRBV10-2|-|once
TGCGCCAGCATCGGGAGCCAAGGGCGCTACGAGCAGTACTTC
CASIGSQGRYEQYF
>TRBJ1-1|TRBV5-6|-|-
TGTGCCAGCAGCGGGCGGGGCGTGAACACTGAAGCTTTCTTT
CASSGRGVNTEAFF
>TRBJ2-1|TRBV4-3|TRBD1|-
TGCGCCAGCAGCCATTATCCCGGGACAGGGGAGAATGAGCAGTTCTTC
CASSHYPGTGENEQFF
>TRBJ2-3|TRBV11-2|-|-
TGTGCCAGCAACCAGGGGACAGATACGCAGTATTTT
CASNQGTDTQYF
>TRBJ1-5|TRBV19|TRBD1|-
TGTGCCAGTAGTATGCTTTTCAGGGGGCGATCTGCCCACAATCAGCCCCAGCATTTT
CASSMLFRGRSAHNQPQHF
>TRBJ2-2|TRBV7-2|-|-
TGTGCCAGCAGCTTCATCGGGACCCCCACCGGGGAGCTGTTTTTT
CASSFIGTPTGELFF
>TRBJ1-1|TRBV28|TRBD1|few
TGTGCCAGCAGTTTCCCCAGGGGGCACACTGAAGCTTTCTTT
CASSFPRGHTEAFF
>TRBJ2-7|TRBV18|-|-
TGTGCCAGCTCACCAGGGGCAGGGGAGAGGTACTTC
CASSPGAGERYF
>TRBJ1-1|TRBV7-9|TRBD1|-
TGTGCCAGCAGCCCAAGACAGGGAGGAAACACTGAAGCTTTCTTT
CASSPRQGGNTEAFF
>TRBJ1-2|TRBV28|-|-
TGTGCCAGCAGTTTACTCACTAACTATGGCTACACCTTC
CASSLLTNYGYTF
>TRBJ1-2|TRBV7-9|-|-
TGTGCCAGCAGCCCCGGGAGGGGCGAGGATGGCTACACCTTC
CASSPGRGEDGYTF
>TRBJ1-1|TRBV7-2|-|-
TGTGCCAGCAGCCGGACGACAGCGAACACTGAAGCTTTCTTT
CASSRTTANTEAFF
>TRBJ2-7|TRBV2|TRBD1|once
TGTGCCAGCAGCCGGACAGGGAGTCGCTACGAGCAGTACTTC
CASSRTGSRYEQYF
>TRBJ1-1|TRBV4-3|-|-
TGCGCCAGCAGCCAAGAGGGGAGGACTGAAGCTTTCTTT
CASSQEGRTEAFF
>TRBJ2-1|TRBV2|TRBD1|-
TGTGCCAGCAGGGAGGGACAGGGGTACAATGAGCAGTTCTTC
CASREGQGYNEQFF
>TRBJ2-2|TRBV19|TRBD1|-
TGTGCCAGTACCCCGGGACAGGGGGCGGCGGACACCGGGGAGCTGTTTTTT
CASTPGQGAADTGELFF
>TRBJ2-5|TRBV6-1|TRBD2|-
TGTGCCAGCAGTGAAAGAGGGGGAGCGGGAGGGCCGCGGGAGACCCAGTACTTC
CASSERGGAGGPRETQYF
>TRBJ1-3|TRBV10-3|-|-
TGTGCCATGTCTACAGGGATAACGAACACCATATATTTT
CAMSTGITNTIYF
>TRBJ1-2|TRBV7-2|-|-
TGTGCCAGCAGCTTAGGGGTCCCCAACTATGGCTACACCTTC
CASSLGVPNYGYTF
>TRBJ1-2|TRBV11-2|-|-
TGTGCCAGCAGTTTCGAACCGAGGGGCGCGGGTGGCTACACCTTC
CASSFEPRGAGGYTF
>TRBJ1-4|TRBV2|-|few
TGTGCCAGCAGTGACCCTTCAACTAATGAAAAACTGTTTTTT
CASSDPSTNEKLFF
>TRBJ1-2|TRBV28|-|-
TGTGCCAGCGGTTCCCCCGGGCTTCTCTATGGCTACACCTTC
CASGSPGLLYGYTF
>TRBJ1-5|TRBV7-9|-|-
TGTGCCAGCAGCCCGTCTATATGGGGTTTCGGCAATCAGCCCCAGCATTTT
CASSPSIWGFGNQPQHF
>TRBJ2-4|TRBV18|-|-
TGTGCCAGCTCACCGTATTTTGGCGGGCTAGCCAAAAACATTCAGTACTTC
CASSPYFGGLAKNIQYF
>TRBJ2-3|TRBV28|TRBD1|-
TGTGCCAGCCTTCCCAGGACAGGCCGCACAGATACGCAGTATTTT
CASLPRTGRTDTQYF
>TRBJ1-5|TRBV19|TRBD1|-
TGTGCCAGTAGTATAAGAACAGGGGGTGGAATAAGCAATCAGCCCCAGCATTTT
CASSIRTGGGISNQPQHF